A few counts support the clone carrying this TCR beta chain. The V gene end was trimmed by 4 bases and the J gene end by 5 bases; junction bases not matched to a gene: 3. Germline loops: CDR1 SGDLS, CDR2 YYNGEE. The CDR3 totals 13 residues. This sample was taken from a study of T cells after yellow fever vaccination. MiXCR, run by TCRdb on the 5' RACE reads, gives a single entry per CDR3 protein. The sample has a few hundred thousand distinct CDR3 sequences, approximately 18% seen once; the top ten hold around 17%. The clonotype originates from a man between 18 and 29 years old who received the YFV17D yellow fever vaccine. The rearrangement joins TRBV9 to TRBJ2-7, with 10 bases aligning to TRBD2. The source was PBMCs, collected before the yellow fever booster vaccination. The CDR3 reads CASSLGTSDEQYV. The CDR3 DNA reads TGTGCCAGCAGCCTCGGGACTAGCGACGAGCAGTACGTC.